This T cell receptor (beta chain) is drawn from a study of cytomegalovirus exposure and HLA in healthy donors. For this clone: Its antigen is not identified.

General study points: A classifier reportedly called cytomegalovirus status with high sensitivity and specificity. For presence/absence analyses, sequencing depth was assumed to be roughly uniform across donors.

The PCR was carried out with 60 Vbeta primers and 13 Jbeta primers. Assay: immunoSEQ multiplex PCR; the TCRdb copy retains only in-frame clones and omits some. The data show approximately 300,000 clones, with under 90% seen just once and roughly 0.31% held by the top ten. Trimming took 5 bases from V and 3 from J, leaving 17 bases between them. The CDR3 contains 16 residues. Germline CDR1 and CDR2: LNHDA and SQIVND (reference sequence). The chain links TRBV19 to TRBJ1-3; D gene unclear. The source material was PBMCs. This TCR was recovered from a girl aged 2 to 10 in good health and CMV-seronegative. The CDR3 is CASSPRLTPSGNTIYF. The DNA of the CDR3 is TGTGCCAGTAGTCCCCGTCTCACCCCCAGTGGAAACACCATATATTTT.